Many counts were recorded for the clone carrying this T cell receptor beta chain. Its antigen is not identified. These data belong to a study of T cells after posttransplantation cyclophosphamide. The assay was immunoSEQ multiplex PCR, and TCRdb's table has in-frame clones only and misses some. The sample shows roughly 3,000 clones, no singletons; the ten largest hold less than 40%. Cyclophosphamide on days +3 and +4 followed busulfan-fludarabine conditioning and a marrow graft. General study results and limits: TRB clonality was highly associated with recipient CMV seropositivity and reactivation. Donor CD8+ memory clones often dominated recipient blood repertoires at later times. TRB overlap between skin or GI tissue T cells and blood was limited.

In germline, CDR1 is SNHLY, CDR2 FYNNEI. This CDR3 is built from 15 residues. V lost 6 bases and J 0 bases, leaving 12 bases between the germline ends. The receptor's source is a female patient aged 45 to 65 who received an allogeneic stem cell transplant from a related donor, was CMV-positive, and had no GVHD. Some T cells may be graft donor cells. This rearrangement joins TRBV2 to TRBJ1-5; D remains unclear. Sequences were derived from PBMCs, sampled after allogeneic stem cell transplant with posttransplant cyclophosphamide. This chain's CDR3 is CASSPAGYSNQPQHF. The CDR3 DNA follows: TGTGCCAGCAGCCCGGCCGGGTATAGCAATCAGCCCCAGCATTTT.